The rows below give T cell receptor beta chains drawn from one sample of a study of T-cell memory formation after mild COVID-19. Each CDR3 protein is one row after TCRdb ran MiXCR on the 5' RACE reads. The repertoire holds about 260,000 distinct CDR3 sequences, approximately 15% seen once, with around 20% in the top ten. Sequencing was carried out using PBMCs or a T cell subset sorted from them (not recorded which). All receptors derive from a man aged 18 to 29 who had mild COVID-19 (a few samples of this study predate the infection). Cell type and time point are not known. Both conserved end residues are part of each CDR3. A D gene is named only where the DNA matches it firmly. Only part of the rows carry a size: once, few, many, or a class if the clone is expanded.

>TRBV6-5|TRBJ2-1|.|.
TGTGCCAGCAGTTGGCGTCCGCTAGCCAATGAGCAGTTCTTC
CASSWRPLANEQFF
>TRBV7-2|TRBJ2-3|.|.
TGTGCCAGCAGCTTAGCCGGGCCCCCTAGCACAGATACGCAGTATTTT
CASSLAGPPSTDTQYF
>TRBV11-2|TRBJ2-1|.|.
TGTGCCAGCAGCTTAGGGGTTAGCGGATACTACAATGAGCAGTTCTTC
CASSLGVSGYYNEQFF
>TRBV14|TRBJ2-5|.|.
TGTGCCAGCAGCCAAAAGTACCAAGAGACCCAGTACTTC
CASSQKYQETQYF
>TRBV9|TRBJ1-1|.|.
TGTGCCAGCAGCGTAGAAAGGGACTCTGAAGCTTTCTTT
CASSVERDSEAFF
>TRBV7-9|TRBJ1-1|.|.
TGTGCCAGCACGGGGGGCTTGAACACTGAAGCTTTCTTT
CASTGGLNTEAFF
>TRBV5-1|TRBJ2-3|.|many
TGCGCCAGCAGCTTGGGAGGGGCCCCAACAGATACGCAGTATTTT
CASSLGGAPTDTQYF
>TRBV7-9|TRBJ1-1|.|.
TGTGCCAGCAGCCGGACGACTGAAGCTTTCTTT
CASSRTTEAFF
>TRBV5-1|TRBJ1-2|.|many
TGCGCCAGCACTCCCGGGGTGAACTATGGCTACACCTTC
CASTPGVNYGYTF
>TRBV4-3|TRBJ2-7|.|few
TGCGCCAGCAGCCAAGAGCTTCTTGGCTACGAGCAGTACTTC
CASSQELLGYEQYF
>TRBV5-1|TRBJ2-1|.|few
TGCGCCAGCAGCCCCCAACCAGTGGGTGAGCAGTTCTTC
CASSPQPVGEQFF
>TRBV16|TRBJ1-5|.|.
TGTGCCAGCAGCCAAAAAATGGGGAGTAATCAGCCCCAGCATTTT
CASSQKMGSNQPQHF
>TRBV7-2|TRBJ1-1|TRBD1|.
TGTGCCAGCAGGTTCCAGGGGGGGTACACTGAAGCTTTCTTT
CASRFQGGYTEAFF
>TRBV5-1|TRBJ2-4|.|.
TGCGCCAGCAGCCCCTCGGCAGGGCACATTCAGTACTTC
CASSPSAGHIQYF
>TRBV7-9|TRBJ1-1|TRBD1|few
TGTGCCAGCAGCTTAAGACAGGGGACGAACACTGAAGCTTTCTTT
CASSLRQGTNTEAFF
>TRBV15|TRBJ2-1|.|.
TGTGCCACCAGCACCCGGGTAAATGAGCAGTTCTTC
CATSTRVNEQFF
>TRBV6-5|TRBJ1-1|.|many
TGTGCCAGCAGAAAGGGGGGGAGCACTGAAGCTTTCTTT
CASRKGGSTEAFF
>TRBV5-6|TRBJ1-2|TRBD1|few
TGTGCCAGCAGCCCTCTTGACAGGGCTAGGTATGGCTACACCTTC
CASSPLDRARYGYTF
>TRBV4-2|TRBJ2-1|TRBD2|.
TGTGCCAGCAGCCAGCGGACTAGCGGGGGAGCCTACAATGAGCAGTTCTTC
CASSQRTSGGAYNEQFF
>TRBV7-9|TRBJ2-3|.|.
TGTGCCGGGGGCCCGGTTAGCACAGATACGCAGTATTTT
CAGGPVSTDTQYF
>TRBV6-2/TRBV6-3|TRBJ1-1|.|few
TGTGCCAGCAGTCCCGGCCACACTGAAGCTTTCTTT
CASSPGHTEAFF
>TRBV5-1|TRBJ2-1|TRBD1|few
TGCGCCAGCAGCGGGACAGGGAGAATTTCCTACAATGAGCAGTTCTTC
CASSGTGRISYNEQFF
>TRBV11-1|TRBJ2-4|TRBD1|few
TGTGCCAGCAGCTTGACAGGGGTAAACATTCAGTACTTC
CASSLTGVNIQYF
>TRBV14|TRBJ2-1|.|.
TGTGCCAGCAGCCCGCCGGCCCCGGGATATGAGCAGTTCTTC
CASSPPAPGYEQFF
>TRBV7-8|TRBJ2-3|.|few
TGTGCCAGCAGCCCCTGGCAGGGTGCGGGGGCGGGAGATACGCAGTATTTT
CASSPWQGAGAGDTQYF
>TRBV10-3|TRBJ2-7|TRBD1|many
TGTGCCATCAGGTGGGACAGGGGGTCGTACGAGCAGTACTTC
CAIRWDRGSYEQYF
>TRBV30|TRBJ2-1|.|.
TGTGCCTGGGGGGCCTCTCGCCGGCAGTTCTTC
CAWGASRRQFF
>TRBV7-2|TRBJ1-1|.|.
TGTGCCAGCGGGATGAACACTGAAGCTTTCTTT
CASGMNTEAFF
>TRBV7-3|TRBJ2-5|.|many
TGTGCCAGCAGCTTCGGGGGTGGGGAGACCCAGTACTTC
CASSFGGGETQYF
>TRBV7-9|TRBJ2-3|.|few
TGTGCCAGCAGCTCCCAGGGGGGGCGCACAGATACGCAGTATTTT
CASSSQGGRTDTQYF
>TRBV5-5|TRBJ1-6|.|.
TGTGCCAGCAGCTCCTGGCGGAGGGCCAATTCACCCCTCCACTTT
CASSSWRRANSPLHF